The entry below describes one T cell receptor beta chain. The antigen is not known. These data are taken from a study of cytomegalovirus exposure and HLA in healthy donors. TCRdb's table, derived via immunoSEQ multiplex PCR, lists solely in-frame clones and lacks some. Of some 130,000 clones in the sample, approximately 84% were seen once. The donors were members of the approximately 110-subject validation cohort (separate from the roughly 700-subject first cohort). V lost 0 bases and J 4 bases, leaving 9 bases between the germline ends. The length of the CDR3 is 14 residues. Per the germline V gene, CDR1 is LGHNA and CDR2 is YSLEER. Points from the study as a whole: Reported results showed that the classifier diagnosed cytomegalovirus status with high specificity and sensitivity. Most TCR sequences were seen very rarely across donors, but some public TCRs occurred in many.

The sequence came from a man younger than 40 in good health and CMV-seropositive. This chain joins TRBV4-3 and TRBJ1-1; TRBD1 is a possible D gene (5 bases). The sequencing sample was made of PBMCs. CDR3 residues: CASSQDGGGTEAFF. The CDR3 bases are TGCGCCAGCAGCCAAGATGGGGGGGGCACTGAAGCTTTCTTT.